This TCR beta chain stems from a study of cytomegalovirus exposure and HLA in healthy donors (dated by TCRdb to about 2017). For the wider study: The 700 or so repertoires of the first cohort and the 95 to 150 validation repertoires were produced on the same platform, according to a later analysis. High-throughput TCR immunosequencing, statistical association of individual TCRs with disease status, and machine learning were combined to predict cytomegalovirus infection status. Besides the first cohort of 666 subjects, a separate validation cohort made up of over 100 different subjects was used. The study was designed to test whether signatures of past pathogen exposure could be identified by cataloging public T cell receptors. Points the paper makes about the study in general: Most TCR sequences were observed very rarely across donors, whereas some public TCRs were present in many individuals. The study listed around 160 TCR beta chains as associated with cytomegalovirus. A later analysis had no HLA typing for the validation cohort, so co-occurrence there was scored across all 120 repertoires. A later analysis found that TCRs clustered in the first cohort also tended to co-occur in the roughly 120 validation repertoires, with 94% of cluster scores above 0. The classifier was reported to diagnose cytomegalovirus status with high specificity and sensitivity in both the original cohort and the validation cohort. The authors suggested that the approach could potentially be generalized to other disease states and immunological phenotypes. Three of the identified cytomegalovirus-associated TCR beta chains were confirmed in vitro to be specific for cytomegalovirus antigens.

Libraries were constructed by the immunoSEQ multiplex PCR assay. Turning to the authors' computational methods: To diagnose cytomegalovirus status from the catalog of TCR beta chain sequences, a statistical classification framework was built. TCRdb limited this immuneACCESS table to in-frame rearrangements with V and J called. A share of clones is missing; checked studies link under half to unresolved V genes, and the rest is unexplained. V and J calls plus clone size are reproduced from that table; the DNA served to infer D and trimming. This sample holds around 52,000 clones; 80% to 90% were observed only once. Together, the top ten hold less than 7% of the sample. V loses 5 bases at its end and J loses 5 bases; junction bases beyond the gene matches: 6. In the germline V gene (reference sequence), CDR1 corresponds to SEHNR and CDR2 to FQNEAQ. The CDR3 numbers 15 residues from cysteine through phenylalanine. Of the read, only the CDR3 DNA is kept; its 45 bases are in frame from base 1.

Worth noting for this clone: Which antigen it targets is not known. Per-base qualities were not stored, and no clone one base away is much larger.

Donors formed part of the validation cohort, which comprised over a hundred subjects and was distinct from the first cohort of 690 or so subjects. The V and J segments used are TRBV7-9 and TRBJ2-7, with TRBD2 identical over 13 junction bases. This clonotype was sampled from a woman in her twenties or thirties in good health and CMV-seronegative. The sample consisted of PBMCs. The DNA sequence reads TGTGCCAGCAGCCCCGGGACTAGCGGGACAGACGAGCAGTACTTC. Translated, it reads CASSPGTSGTDEQYF.